This passage covers 8 T cell receptor beta chains from one sample sequenced in a study of T cell repertoires in cytomegalovirus infection. Via MiXCR, TCRdb re-called the reads, giving one row per CDR3 protein. The sample has about 360,000 distinct CDR3 sequences, just under 35% seen once. Their antigens remain unidentified. This specimen consisted of cultured PBMCs, obtained from culture after CMV antigen stimulation. The receptors derive from a human donor in good health (CMV status not recorded). Some clones in this sample may be carry-over from other donors' samples.

The chain carries TRBV7-8 and TRBJ2-3; 11 bases line up with TRBD2. CDR1 and CDR2 from the germline V gene are SGHVS and FQNEAQ. V lost 6 bases and J lost 4; bases outside the gene matches: 9. The CDR3 is made up of 16 amino acids. In DNA form, the CDR3 reads TGTGCCAGCAGTCTCAATAGCGGGAGGGCCTCAGATACGCAGTATTTT. Amino acid sequence: CASSLNSGRASDTQYF.

This clonotype came up many times. The chain employs TRBV28 and TRBJ1-3; possible D gene TRBD1, 5 bases. V was clipped by 6 bases and J by 0 bases, with 15 bases between them. Per germline, CDR1 MDHEN and CDR2 SYDVKM. The CDR3 is made up of 16 amino acids. The DNA of the CDR3 is TGTGCCAGCAGGGTTAGTCGGGGGGACTCTGGAAACACCATATATTTT. Translated, it gives CASRVSRGDSGNTIYF. Full variable domain (outside the CDR3, taken from reference TRBV28 and TRBJ1-3): DVKVTQSSRYLVKRTGEKVFLECVQDMDHENMFWYRQDPGLGLRLIYFSYDVKMKEKGDIPEGYSVSREKKERFSLILESASTNQTSMYLCASRVSRGDSGNTIYFGEGSWLTVV.

This clonotype was counted only a few times. The rearrangement joins TRBV19 to TRBJ2-1; either TRBD1 or TRBD2 may fit D (5 bases each). Germline V gene lookup returns CDR1 LNHDA and CDR2 SQIVND (reference sequence). The ends were cut back, 4 bases at V and 0 bases at J, with 13 bases in the middle. The CDR3 sequence is 16 residues long. CDR3 protein: CASSNRDRSSYNEQFF. The CDR3 nucleotides are TGTGCCAGTAGTAACCGGGACCGCAGCTCCTACAATGAGCAGTTCTTC.

This clonotype was seen more than once but under ten times. The chain links TRBV27 to TRBJ2-5; 10 nucleotides agree with TRBD2. CDR1 and CDR2 from the germline V gene are MNHEY and SMNVEV (reference sequence). The CDR3 runs 17 residues. V shed 2 bases and J 0 bases; nucleotides not matched to a gene: 6. This chain's CDR3 is CASSLKREGLNQETQYF. The CDR3 DNA reads TGTGCCAGCAGTTTAAAGCGGGAGGGCTTGAACCAAGAGACCCAGTACTTC.

This clonotype was picked up many times. CDR3 nucleotide sequence: TGCGCCAGCAGCCAAGATCGAGGGGCAGGGAGAAATTCACCCCTCCACTTT. Translated, it gives CASSQDRGAGRNSPLHF. This rearrangement joins TRBV4-1 to TRBJ1-6, with TRBD1 as a possible D gene (5 bases). The germline gives CDR1 MGHRA, CDR2 YSYEKL. This CDR3 comprises 17 residues. Trimming cost V 0 bases and J 7 bases, with 16 bases left between them.

The V call is TRBV10-3, the J call TRBJ2-3, with D perhaps matching TRBD2 (5 bases). V gave up 6 bases and J gave up 8 bases, with 12 bases separating them. CDR3 length: 12 amino acids. The V gene's germline CDR1 is ENHRY and CDR2 SYGVKD. The CDR3 bases are TGTGCCATCAGGGAAGGACTTTCTACGCAGTATTTT. Translating gives CAIREGLSTQYF.

This chain uses TRBV6-1 with TRBJ1-5; D is unresolved. Germline V lookup: CDR1 MNHNS, CDR2 SASEGT. V dropped 7 bases and J dropped 0 bases, with 13 bases sitting between them. The CDR3 totals 15 residues. CDR3 nucleotides: TGTGCCAGCATGTCAGCTTTTAATAGCAATCAGCCCCAGCATTTT. Protein: CASMSAFNSNQPQHF.

This clonotype was picked up a small number of times. V and J are TRBV24-1 and TRBJ2-5; D is uncertain. There are 13 residues in the CDR3. V shed 3 bases and J shed 4 bases, with 8 bases lying between them. Germline loops: CDR1 KGHDR, CDR2 SFDVKD. The CDR3 reads CATSDGVTETQYF. The CDR3 DNA sequence: TGTGCCACCAGTGATGGAGTTACAGAGACCCAGTACTTC.